Listed below are T cell receptor beta chains from one sample, sequenced in a study of blood T cells in healthy people across ages. Each CDR3 protein gets one entry after TCRdb re-called the 5' RACE reads with MiXCR. The table shows more than 750,000 distinct CDR3 sequences, with almost 30% occurring only once. These data were likewise used in another study, on T cells of mothers and their children.

The sequenced material came from blood. Source of these receptors: a woman between 35 and 50 years old in good health. CDR3s include the opening cysteine and the closing phenylalanine or tryptophan. The D gene is left open where the match is weak. Part of the rows lack a size; the others show once, few, many or a class for expanded clones.

V gene: TRBV28; J gene: TRBJ2-7; clone size: few; D gene: TRBD1; CDR3 DNA: TGTGCCAGCAGTTTCGTAGGGACAGGGGAGAGGGAGCAGTACTTC; CDR3 protein: CASSFVGTGEREQYF
V gene: TRBV10-3; J gene: TRBJ2-7; clone size: -; D gene: TRBD2; CDR3 DNA: TGTGCCATCAGTGAGCCAGAAAGCGGGGGGAGCTCCTACGAGCAGTACTTC; CDR3 protein: CAISEPESGGSSYEQYF
V gene: TRBV3-1; J gene: TRBJ2-5; clone size: -; D gene: -; CDR3 DNA: TGTGCCAGCCGCTCCCGCGGAAATGAGCAGTACTTC; CDR3 protein: CASRSRGNEQYF
V gene: TRBV7-2; J gene: TRBJ1-1; clone size: -; D gene: TRBD1; CDR3 DNA: TGTGTCAGCAGCCGTTTCGGGACAGGGGCCACGAACACTGAAGCTTTCTTT; CDR3 protein: CVSSRFGTGATNTEAFF
V gene: TRBV12-3/TRBV12-4; J gene: TRBJ1-2; clone size: -; D gene: TRBD1; CDR3 DNA: TGTGCCCGCAGTTTAGCACAGGGGGCGAAAGGCTACACCTTC; CDR3 protein: CARSLAQGAKGYTF
V gene: TRBV7-9; J gene: TRBJ2-1; clone size: few; D gene: -; CDR3 DNA: TGTGCCAGCAGCTTATCTATGGCGGGGCGTACCTACAATGAGCAGTTCTTC; CDR3 protein: CASSLSMAGRTYNEQFF
V gene: TRBV27; J gene: TRBJ2-1; clone size: -; D gene: -; CDR3 DNA: TGTGCCAGCAGTTTAGGCCAGCCAATGAACAATGAGCAGTTCTTC; CDR3 protein: CASSLGQPMNNEQFF
V gene: TRBV11-2; J gene: TRBJ2-5; clone size: many; D gene: -; CDR3 DNA: TGTGCCAGCAGCCGTTTACTAGTTGACCAAGAGACCCAGTACTTC; CDR3 protein: CASSRLLVDQETQYF
V gene: TRBV7-9; J gene: TRBJ1-5; clone size: few; D gene: -; CDR3 DNA: TGTGCCAGCAGCTCGAATCCGGACGGAAATCAGCCCCAGCATTTT; CDR3 protein: CASSSNPDGNQPQHF
V gene: TRBV29-1; J gene: TRBJ2-1; clone size: few; D gene: -; CDR3 DNA: TGCAGCGTCGATACAGGATCCGAGCAGTTCTTC; CDR3 protein: CSVDTGSEQFF
V gene: TRBV27; J gene: TRBJ1-1; clone size: -; D gene: -; CDR3 DNA: TGTGCCAGCAGTGTCGGGCTGAGCACTGAAGCTTTCTTT; CDR3 protein: CASSVGLSTEAFF
V gene: TRBV27; J gene: TRBJ1-1; clone size: -; D gene: TRBD1; CDR3 DNA: TGTGCCAGCAGTTCCGGGACAGCTGACACTGAAGCTTTCTTT; CDR3 protein: CASSSGTADTEAFF
V gene: TRBV4-1; J gene: TRBJ2-7; clone size: -; D gene: TRBD1; CDR3 DNA: TGCGCCAGCAGCCAATGGACAGGGGGCTCCTACGAGCAGTACTTC; CDR3 protein: CASSQWTGGSYEQYF
V gene: TRBV4-1; J gene: TRBJ1-1; clone size: few; D gene: -; CDR3 DNA: TGCGCCAGCAGCCAAGAACCGGACAGCTGGAACACTGAAGCTTTCTTT; CDR3 protein: CASSQEPDSWNTEAFF
V gene: TRBV28; J gene: TRBJ2-7; clone size: many; D gene: -; CDR3 DNA: TGTGCCAGCAGTTTTTACTCACAGGGTAACTACGAGCAGTACTTC; CDR3 protein: CASSFYSQGNYEQYF
V gene: TRBV4-3; J gene: TRBJ1-1; clone size: once; D gene: TRBD1; CDR3 DNA: TGCGCCAGCAGCAAAGTTGTACAGGGGTACACTGAGGCTTTCTTT; CDR3 protein: CASSKVVQGYTEAFF
V gene: TRBV9; J gene: TRBJ2-7; clone size: many; D gene: TRBD1; CDR3 DNA: TGTGCCAGCAACAGCGGACAGGGGGTGTACGAGCAGTACTTC; CDR3 protein: CASNSGQGVYEQYF
V gene: TRBV3-1; J gene: TRBJ1-3; clone size: -; D gene: -; CDR3 DNA: TGTGCCAGCAGCCGGCCTAAGACCTCTGGAAACACCATATATTTT; CDR3 protein: CASSRPKTSGNTIYF
V gene: TRBV5-1; J gene: TRBJ2-1; clone size: -; D gene: -; CDR3 DNA: TGCGCCAGCAGCTCGGCCCCACCTAACAATGAGCAGTTCTTC; CDR3 protein: CASSSAPPNNEQFF